The rows below give T cell receptor beta chains drawn from one sample of a study of cytomegalovirus exposure and HLA in healthy donors. This table comes from immunoSEQ multiplex PCR, and its TCRdb copy is limited to in-frame clones, with some not included. The sample has under 150,000 clones, 60% to 85% seen once. Sequencing was carried out using PBMCs. The receptors were gathered from a man between 18 and 35 years old in good health and CMV-seronegative. The CDR3 runs from the conserved cysteine through the conserved F or W. The D gene is left open where the match is weak. A clone size is listed for some rows: how often the clone was seen (once, few, many), or a class if it is expanded.

size: NA; length: 18; J: TRBJ2-1; D: TRBD1; V: TRBV5-8; DNA: TGTGCCAGCAGCGCGGGACAGGGCTATCGCAGCTCCTACAATGAGCAGTTCTTC; CDR3: CASSAGQGYRSSYNEQFF
size: NA; length: 15; J: TRBJ1-6; D: NA; V: TRBV5-6; DNA: TGTGCCAGCAGCTTGAGACAGAACTATAATTCACCCCTCCACTTT; CDR3: CASSLRQNYNSPLHF
size: NA; length: 16; J: TRBJ2-2; D: TRBD1; V: TRBV30; DNA: TGTGCCTGCCCCCGGACAGGGGAGGGTTACACCGGGGAGCTGTTTTTT; CDR3: CACPRTGEGYTGELFF
size: NA; length: 13; J: TRBJ1-5; D: TRBD1; V: TRBV2; DNA: TGTGCCAGCAGACAGGGGGCTAGTCAGCCCCAGCATTTT; CDR3: CASRQGASQPQHF
size: NA; length: 13; J: TRBJ1-2; D: TRBD1; V: TRBV19; DNA: TGTGCCAGTAGTATCGGACAGGGAGGGGGCTACACCTTC; CDR3: CASSIGQGGGYTF
size: NA; length: 15; J: TRBJ1-5; D: NA; V: TRBV19; DNA: TGTGCCAGTAGTATTCTACCGTATAGCAATCAGCCCCAGCATTTT; CDR3: CASSILPYSNQPQHF
size: once; length: 14; J: TRBJ1-1; D: NA; V: TRBV11-3; DNA: TGTGCCAGCAGCGCGGGGGGCAAGAGCACTGAAGCTTTCTTT; CDR3: CASSAGGKSTEAFF
size: NA; length: 14; J: TRBJ2-7; D: TRBD1; V: TRBV25-1; DNA: TGTGCCAGCAGTGGGACAGGACCAACCTACGAGCAGTACTTC; CDR3: CASSGTGPTYEQYF
size: NA; length: 15; J: TRBJ2-1; D: NA; V: TRBV29-1; DNA: TGCAGCGTTGAAACTACTTCCCGCTCCTACAATGAGCAGTTCTTC; CDR3: CSVETTSRSYNEQFF
size: NA; length: 14; J: TRBJ2-2; D: NA; V: TRBV18; DNA: TGTGCCAGCTCACTTAAAACGAACACCGGGGAGCTGTTTTTT; CDR3: CASSLKTNTGELFF
size: NA; length: 15; J: TRBJ1-2; D: TRBD1; V: TRBV6-5; DNA: TGTGCCAGCAGTTACGGGGACAGCCTTAACTATGGCTACACCTTC; CDR3: CASSYGDSLNYGYTF
size: NA; length: 18; J: TRBJ1-2; D: NA; V: TRBV4-1; DNA: TGCGCCAGCAGCCCCCCGGGGAACAGGGAAATTTTTCGCTATGGCTACACCTTC; CDR3: CASSPPGNREIFRYGYTF
size: NA; length: 18; J: TRBJ1-2; D: NA; V: TRBV18; DNA: TGTGCCAGCTCACCAACAAGGTTTGGACTCAGGGGAAGCTATGGCTACACCTTC; CDR3: CASSPTRFGLRGSYGYTF
size: few; length: 15; J: TRBJ1-5; D: NA; V: TRBV5-6; DNA: TGTGCCAGCAGCTTGAGGTTTCAGGGCAATCAGCCCCAGCATTTT; CDR3: CASSLRFQGNQPQHF
size: once; length: 16; J: TRBJ2-2; D: NA; V: TRBV11-1; DNA: TGTGCCAGCAGCTTAGTGGGGACATCGAACACCGGGGAGCTGTTTTTT; CDR3: CASSLVGTSNTGELFF
size: NA; length: 13; J: TRBJ1-4; D: NA; V: TRBV30; DNA: TGTGCCTGGAGGGGTCCAGGGTATGAAAAACTGTTTTTT; CDR3: CAWRGPGYEKLFF
size: NA; length: 14; J: TRBJ1-2; D: NA; V: TRBV30; DNA: TGTGCACTGGGCCCGGCGGGCGGAAACTATGGCTACACCTTC; CDR3: CALGPAGGNYGYTF